The 19 T cell receptor beta chains below all came from one sample that was sequenced in a study of blood T cells in healthy people across ages. Using a J-beta primer mix together with a sample-barcoded 5' primer, a second PCR was run for roughly 7 to 12 cycles. One entry per CDR3 protein results from TCRdb running MiXCR on the 5' RACE reads. The sample has 890,000 or so distinct CDR3 sequences, about 59% seen once. Sample: blood. These receptors all stem from a man aged 25 to 40 in good health.

This clonotype was observed a handful of times. The chain has TRBV6-5 and TRBJ2-5; 7 bases align to TRBD2. The CDR3 runs 14 residues. Trimming at V came to 6 bases and at J to 5 bases, leaving 9 bases not matched to a gene. Germline V gene sequence: CDR1 MNHEY, CDR2 SVGAGI. CDR3 nucleotides: TGTGCCAGCAGCCCACGCGAAGCGGGGGAGACCCAGTACTTC. This encodes CASSPREAGETQYF.

Notes on this clonotype: Just one base apart from a much larger clone, this may be a read error. The V call is TRBV10-3, the J call TRBJ2-3; D is unresolved. This CDR3 is 12 amino acids long. Per the germline V gene, CDR1 is ENHRY and CDR2 is SYGVKD. Trimming removed 7 bases at V and 6 bases at J, with 11 bases between. For the CDR3, the DNA is TGTGCCATCAAGCCTGGCGACGATACGCAGTATTTT. Encoded protein: CAIKPGDDTQYF.

This clonotype has a handful of counts. This sequence joins TRBV4-3 and TRBJ2-3, with D possibly TRBD1 on 6 matching bases. Germline V gene sequence: CDR1 LGHNA, CDR2 YSLEER. V gave up 1 base and J gave up 6 bases, with 17 bases separating them. This CDR3 contains 16 residues. In DNA form, the CDR3 reads TGCGCCAGCAGCCAAGGCACTAACAGACAGGCCGATACGCAGTATTTT. It codes for CASSQGTNRQADTQYF.

This clonotype was found a few times. The gene calls are TRBV12-3 or TRBV12-4 and TRBJ2-5; D is unclear. TRBJ2-7 explains the end of the DNA better; the J call may be wrong. This CDR3 has 13 amino acids. The CDR3 DNA reads as TGTGCCAGCAGTTTTCGGGTTAGTGACGAGCAGTACTTC. This gives the protein CASSFRVSDEQYF.

With regard to this clonotype: The junction differs from germline at one of its ends, possibly a read error. This rearrangement joins TRBV15 to TRBJ1-5; D not certain. Germline CDR1 LNHNV, CDR2 YYDKDF (reference sequence). The CDR3 contains 15 residues. CDR3 DNA sequence: TGTACCACCAGCAGAGAAGGTGGACGGGGACAGCCCCAGCATTTT. Amino acid sequence: CTTSREGGRGQPQHF.

This chain connects TRBV11-1 to TRBJ2-2; 8 nucleotides line up with TRBD1. This CDR3 is built from 14 residues. Germline loops: CDR1 SGHAT, CDR2 FQDESV (reference sequence). V was clipped by 5 bases and J by 4 bases; unmatched bases: 3. The chain's CDR3 is CASSRQGTTGELFF. CDR3 DNA: TGTGCCAGCAGCCGACAGGGGACCACCGGGGAGCTGTTTTTT.

There are a few counts of this clonotype. One junction end disagrees with the germline gene, perhaps due to a read error. The V call is TRBV5-1, the J call TRBJ2-7, with D hard to call. The J call may not be correct, given that the DNA end is closer to TRBJ2-5. The germline CDR1 and CDR2 sequences are SGHRS and YFSETQ. The CDR3 covers 12 residues. CDR3 in DNA: TGTGCCAGCAGCCTAGAGACGGAGACCCAGTACTTC. It codes for CASSLETETQYF.

The table lists this clonotype with a few counts. This chain links TRBV20-1 with TRBJ2-4, with D possibly being TRBD1 (7 bases). V was trimmed by 5 bases and J by 13 bases, leaving 15 bases between them. There are 11 residues in the CDR3. The germline gives CDR1 DFQATT, CDR2 SNEGSKA (reference sequence). CDR3 bases: TGCAGTGCTGCGGAGGGGGCCCCGCAGTACTTC. It translates to CSAAEGAPQYF.

This sequence joins TRBV20-1 and TRBJ2-4, with D possibly TRBD2 on 6 matching bases. From germline, CDR1 is DFQATT and CDR2 SNEGSKA (reference sequence). V lost 0 bases, J lost 2 bases, and 11 bases lay in between. This CDR3 region has 15 residues. Here the CDR3 reads CSARDRGLTKNIQYF. CDR3 DNA sequence: TGCAGTGCTAGAGATCGGGGGTTAACCAAAAACATTCAGTACTTC.

This chain links TRBV20-1 with TRBJ2-1; 7 bases fit TRBD2. Germline V lookup: CDR1 DFQATT, CDR2 SNEGSKA (reference sequence). The CDR3 contains 14 residues. V lost 6 bases, J lost 4 bases, and 9 bases stayed unmatched. The CDR3 loop is CSAPPAGIYNEQFF. CDR3 DNA: TGCAGTGCCCCCCCAGCGGGGATATACAATGAGCAGTTCTTC.

The chain is built from TRBV7-9 and TRBJ1-1; D is perhaps TRBD1 (5 bases). Trimming took 7 bases from V and 6 from J, leaving 12 bases between them. Germline loops: CDR1 SEHNR, CDR2 FQNEAQ (reference sequence). This CDR3 contains 12 residues. For the CDR3, the DNA is TGTGCCAGCACCTTGGACACAGCTGAAGCTTTCTTT. It is translated as CASTLDTAEAFF.

The table lists this clonotype with a few counts. The chain recombines TRBV7-2 with TRBJ2-4; a possible D gene is TRBD2 (6 bases). The CDR3 has 14 residues. Trimming shortened V by 5 bases and J by 9 bases, and 17 bases separated the two germline ends. Germline V gene sequence: CDR1 SGHTA, CDR2 FQGNSA. CDR3 region: CASSPQPGVVIQYF. The CDR3 nucleotides read TGTGCCAGCAGCCCGCAACCGGGGGTTGTCATTCAGTACTTC.

This rearrangement joins TRBV7-3 to TRBJ2-5, with unresolved D. Trimming pared 3 bases from V and 1 base from J, leaving 6 bases between. The CDR3 consists of 13 residues. The germline V gene encodes CDR1 SGHTA and CDR2 FQGTGA. The chain's CDR3 is CASSLQVQETQYF. The CDR3 DNA reads as TGTGCCAGCAGCTTGCAAGTCCAAGAGACCCAGTACTTC.

The chain carries TRBV11-2 and TRBJ2-1; TRBD1 matches at 11 bases. The V and J ends lost 5 bases and 8 bases, in that order; junction bases with no gene match: 11. This CDR3 comprises 16 residues. Germline CDR1 reads SGHAT; CDR2 reads FQNNGV. CDR3 DNA: TGTGCCAGCAGCCAACGGACAGGGGGCCTCCTCGATGAGCAGTTCTTC. This encodes CASSQRTGGLLDEQFF.

This clonotype was counted a few times. The chain carries TRBV20-1 and TRBJ2-4; 14 bases align to TRBD2. Germline V CDR1 and CDR2: DFQATT, SNEGSKA (reference sequence). With 2 bases clipped from V and 0 bases from J, the junction kept 3 bases outside the gene matches. CDR3 length: 17 residues. DNA of the CDR3: TGCAGTGCTAGACCAGGACTAGCGGGGGGAGCCAAAAACATTCAGTACTTC. This gives the protein CSARPGLAGGAKNIQYF.

The genes are TRBV20-1 and TRBJ2-7, with TRBD2 matching over 8 bases. The CDR3 has 14 residues. Germline values: CDR1 DFQATT, CDR2 SNEGSKA (reference sequence). The J segment lost 2 bases and the V segment lost 1 base, leaving 4 bases of the junction unmatched. This chain's CDR3 is CSARAGGEAYEQYF. The CDR3 nucleotides read TGCAGTGCTAGAGCCGGGGGGGAAGCCTACGAGCAGTACTTC.

This clonotype was seen more than once but under ten times. This rearrangement joins TRBV24-1 to TRBJ2-7; maybe TRBD1 (5 bases). Germline V CDR1 and CDR2: KGHDR, SFDVKD. This CDR3 is built from 13 residues. The V gene lost 4 bases and the J gene lost 3 bases, with 9 bases spanning the gap. CDR3 in amino acids: CATSDRDLYEQYF. CDR3 bases: TGTGCCACCAGTGACAGGGATCTCTACGAGCAGTACTTC.

This sequence joins TRBV28 and TRBJ2-5, with 7 bases lining up with TRBD1. Germline trimming cut 2 bases from V and 13 bases from J; bases unmatched to any gene: 13. The V gene's germline CDR1 is MDHEN and CDR2 SYDVKM. The CDR3 covers 14 residues. CDR3: CASSLRLRQGGRYF. The CDR3 DNA reads TGTGCCAGCAGTTTACGTCTGCGACAGGGTGGAAGGTACTTC.

This clonotype has just a few counts. J is TRBJ2-5 and V is TRBV6-2 or TRBV6-3, with 9 bases lining up with TRBD1. Trimming at V came to 5 bases and at J to 5 bases, leaving 12 bases not matched to a gene. Germline V CDR1 and CDR2: MNHEY, SVGEGT. The CDR3 covers 16 residues. CDR3 in DNA: TGTGCCAGCAGTGATCTTCCGGGACAGGGTTTGGAGACCCAGTACTTC. Translated, it gives CASSDLPGQGLETQYF.